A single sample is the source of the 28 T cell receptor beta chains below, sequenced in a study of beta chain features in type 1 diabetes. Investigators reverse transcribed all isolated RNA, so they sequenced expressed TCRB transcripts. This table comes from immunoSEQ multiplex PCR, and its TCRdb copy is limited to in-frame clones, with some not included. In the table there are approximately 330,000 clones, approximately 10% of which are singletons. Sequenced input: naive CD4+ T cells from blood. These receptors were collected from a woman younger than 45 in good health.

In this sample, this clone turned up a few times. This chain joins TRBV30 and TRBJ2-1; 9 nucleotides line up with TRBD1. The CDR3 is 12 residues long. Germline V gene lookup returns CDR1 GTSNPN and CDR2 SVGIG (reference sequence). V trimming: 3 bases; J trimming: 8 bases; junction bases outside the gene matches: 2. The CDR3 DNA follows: TGTGCCTGGAGCGGACAGGGGTATGAGCAGTTCTTC. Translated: CAWSGQGYEQFF. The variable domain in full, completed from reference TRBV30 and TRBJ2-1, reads SQTIHQWPATLVQPVGSPLSLECTVEGTSNPNLYWYRQAAGRGLQLLFYSVGIGQISSEVPQNLSASRPQDRQFILSSKKLLLSDSGFYLCAWSGQGYEQFFGPGTRLTVL.

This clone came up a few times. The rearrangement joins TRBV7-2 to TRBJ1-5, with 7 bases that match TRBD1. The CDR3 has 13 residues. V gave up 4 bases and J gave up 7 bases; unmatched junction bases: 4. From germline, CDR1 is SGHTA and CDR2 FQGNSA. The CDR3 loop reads CASSSDRVQPQHF. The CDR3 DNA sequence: TGTGCCAGCAGCTCTGACAGGGTCCAGCCCCAGCATTTT. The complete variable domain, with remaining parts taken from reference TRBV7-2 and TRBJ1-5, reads GAGVSQSPSNKVTEKGKDVELRCDPISGHTALYWYRQSLGQGLEFLIYFQGNSAPDKSGLPSDRFSAERTGGSVSTLTIQRTQQEDSAVYLCASSSDRVQPQHFGDGTRLSIL.

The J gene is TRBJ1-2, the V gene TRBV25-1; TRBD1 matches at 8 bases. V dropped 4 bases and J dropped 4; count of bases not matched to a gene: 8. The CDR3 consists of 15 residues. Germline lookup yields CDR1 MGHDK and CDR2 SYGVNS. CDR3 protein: CASSGTGTGPYGYTF. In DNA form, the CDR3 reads TGTGCCAGCAGTGGAACCGGGACAGGCCCCTATGGCTACACCTTC.

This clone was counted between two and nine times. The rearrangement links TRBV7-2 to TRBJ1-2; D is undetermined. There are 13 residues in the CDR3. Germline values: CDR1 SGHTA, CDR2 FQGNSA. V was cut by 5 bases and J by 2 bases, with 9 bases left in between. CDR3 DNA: TGTGCCAGCAGCCCTGGGCCCAACTATGGCTACACCTTC. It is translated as CASSPGPNYGYTF.

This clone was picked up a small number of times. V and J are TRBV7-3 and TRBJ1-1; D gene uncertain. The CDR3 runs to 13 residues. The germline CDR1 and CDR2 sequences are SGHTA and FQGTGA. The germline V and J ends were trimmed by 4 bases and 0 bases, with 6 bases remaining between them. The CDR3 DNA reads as TGTGCCAGCAGCTCATCCCTGAACACTGAAGCTTTCTTT. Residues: CASSSSLNTEAFF.

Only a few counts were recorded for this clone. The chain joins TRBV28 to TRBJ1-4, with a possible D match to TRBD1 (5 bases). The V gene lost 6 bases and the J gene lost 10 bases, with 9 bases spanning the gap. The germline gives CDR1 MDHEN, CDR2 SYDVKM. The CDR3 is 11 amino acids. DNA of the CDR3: TGTGCCAGCAGACTTCAGGGAAAACTGTTTTTT. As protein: CASRLQGKLFF.

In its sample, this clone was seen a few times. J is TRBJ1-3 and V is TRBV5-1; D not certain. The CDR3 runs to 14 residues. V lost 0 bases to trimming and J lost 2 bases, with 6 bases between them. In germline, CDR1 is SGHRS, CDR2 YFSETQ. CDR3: CASSLGETGNTIYF. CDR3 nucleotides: TGCGCCAGCAGCTTGGGGGAGACTGGAAACACCATATATTTT.

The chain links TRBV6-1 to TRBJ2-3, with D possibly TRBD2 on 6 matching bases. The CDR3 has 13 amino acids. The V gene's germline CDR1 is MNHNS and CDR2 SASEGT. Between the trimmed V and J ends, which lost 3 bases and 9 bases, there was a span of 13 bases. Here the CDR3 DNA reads TGTGCCAGCAGTGAGGGAGGTTTAGGGACGCAGTATTTT. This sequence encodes CASSEGGLGTQYF.

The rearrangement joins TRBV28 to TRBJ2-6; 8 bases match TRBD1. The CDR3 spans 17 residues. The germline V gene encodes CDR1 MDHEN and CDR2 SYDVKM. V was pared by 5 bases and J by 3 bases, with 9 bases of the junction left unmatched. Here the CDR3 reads CASSPGQGIDGANVLTF. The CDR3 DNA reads TGTGCCAGCAGTCCCGGACAGGGTATTGATGGGGCCAACGTCCTGACTTTC.

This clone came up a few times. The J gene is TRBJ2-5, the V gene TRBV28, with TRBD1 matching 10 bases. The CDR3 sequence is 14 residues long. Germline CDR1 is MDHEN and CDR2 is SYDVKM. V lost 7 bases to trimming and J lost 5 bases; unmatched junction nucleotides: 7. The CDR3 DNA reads TGTGCCAGCAATAGGGACAGGGGTGGGGAGACCCAGTACTTC. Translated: CASNRDRGGETQYF.

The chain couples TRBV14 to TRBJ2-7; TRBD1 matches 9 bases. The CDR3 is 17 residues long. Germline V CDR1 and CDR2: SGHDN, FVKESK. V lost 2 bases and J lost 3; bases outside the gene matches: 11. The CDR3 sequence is CASSQTGGLSTNYEQYF. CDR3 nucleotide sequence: TGTGCCAGCAGCCAAACAGGGGGCCTATCCACGAACTACGAGCAGTACTTC.

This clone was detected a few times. In nucleotides, the CDR3 is TGTGCCAGCAGCTTGAGCGGGATCTCCTACAATGAGCAGTTCTTC. Translating it yields CASSLSGISYNEQFF. The chain is built from TRBV7-2 and TRBJ2-1; 7 bases fit TRBD2. V trimming: 3 bases; J trimming: 0 bases; junction bases outside the gene matches: 2. Germline CDR1 is SGHTA and CDR2 is FQGNSA. The CDR3 is 15 amino acids.

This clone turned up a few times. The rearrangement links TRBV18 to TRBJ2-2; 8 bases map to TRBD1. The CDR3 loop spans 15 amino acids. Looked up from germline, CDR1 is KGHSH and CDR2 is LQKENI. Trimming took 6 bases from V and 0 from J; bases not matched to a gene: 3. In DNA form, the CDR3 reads TGTGCCAGCTCCAGACAGGGGACGAACACCGGGGAGCTGTTTTTT. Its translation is CASSRQGTNTGELFF.

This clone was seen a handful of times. CDR3 protein: CASSPEGQGQETQYF. The CDR3 DNA reads TGTGCCAGCAGTCCGGAGGGGCAGGGCCAAGAGACCCAGTACTTC. This chain uses TRBV28 with TRBJ2-5, with D perhaps TRBD2 (6 bases). The germline V gene has CDR1 MDHEN and CDR2 SYDVKM. The V end was cut by 5 bases, the J end by 1 base, with 14 bases between. The CDR3 spans 15 residues.

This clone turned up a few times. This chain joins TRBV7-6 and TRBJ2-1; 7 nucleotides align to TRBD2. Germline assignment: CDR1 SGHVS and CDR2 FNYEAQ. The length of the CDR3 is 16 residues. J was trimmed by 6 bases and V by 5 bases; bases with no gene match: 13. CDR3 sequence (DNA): TGTGCCAGCAGCCTGGTGGGGCGGGAGAGGTCCAATGAGCAGTTCTTC. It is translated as CASSLVGRERSNEQFF. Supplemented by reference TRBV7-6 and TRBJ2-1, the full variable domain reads GAGVSQSPRYKVTKRGQDVALRCDPISGHVSLYWYRQALGQGPEFLTYFNYEAQQDKSGLPNDRFSAERPEGSISTLTIQRTEQRDSAMYRCASSLVGRERSNEQFFGPGTRLTVL.

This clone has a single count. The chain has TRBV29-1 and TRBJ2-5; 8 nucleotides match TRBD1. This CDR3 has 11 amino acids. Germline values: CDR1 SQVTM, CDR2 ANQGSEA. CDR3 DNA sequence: TGCTCAGGACAGGGTGGGCAGACCCAGTACTTC. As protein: CSGQGGQTQYF.

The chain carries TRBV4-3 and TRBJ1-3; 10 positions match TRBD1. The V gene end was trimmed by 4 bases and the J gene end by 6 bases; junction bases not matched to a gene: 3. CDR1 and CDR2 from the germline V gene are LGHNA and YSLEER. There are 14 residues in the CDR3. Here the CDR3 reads CASSPGTGENTIYF. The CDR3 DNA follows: TGCGCCAGCAGCCCGGGGACAGGGGAAAACACCATATATTTT.

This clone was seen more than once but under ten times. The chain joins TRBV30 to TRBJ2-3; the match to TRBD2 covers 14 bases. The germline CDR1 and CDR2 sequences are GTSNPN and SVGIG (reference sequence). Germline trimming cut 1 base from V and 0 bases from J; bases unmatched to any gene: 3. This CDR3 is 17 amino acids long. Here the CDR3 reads CAWSEGTSGSSTDTQYF. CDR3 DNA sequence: TGTGCCTGGAGTGAGGGGACTAGCGGGAGCAGCACAGATACGCAGTATTTT.

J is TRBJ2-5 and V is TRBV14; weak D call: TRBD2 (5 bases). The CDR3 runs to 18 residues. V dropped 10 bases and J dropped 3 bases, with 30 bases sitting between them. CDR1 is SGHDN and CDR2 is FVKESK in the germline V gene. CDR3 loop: CATVTAGSTPSGKETQYF. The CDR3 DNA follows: TGTGCCACAGTAACAGCTGGGTCAACGCCCTCGGGGAAAGAGACCCAGTACTTC.

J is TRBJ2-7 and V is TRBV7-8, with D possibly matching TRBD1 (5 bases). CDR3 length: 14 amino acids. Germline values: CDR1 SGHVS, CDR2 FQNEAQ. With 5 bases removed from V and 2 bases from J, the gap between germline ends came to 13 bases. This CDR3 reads CASSTPRAPYEQYF. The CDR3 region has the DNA TGTGCCAGCAGCACACCCAGGGCCCCCTACGAGCAGTACTTC.

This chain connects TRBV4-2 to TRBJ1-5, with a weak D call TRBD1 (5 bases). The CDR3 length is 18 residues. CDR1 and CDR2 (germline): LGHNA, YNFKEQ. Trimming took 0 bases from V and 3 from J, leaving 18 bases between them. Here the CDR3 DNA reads TGTGCCAGCAGCCAAGACGGTCATCAGGGTTCCTTCAATCAGCCCCAGCATTTT. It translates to CASSQDGHQGSFNQPQHF.

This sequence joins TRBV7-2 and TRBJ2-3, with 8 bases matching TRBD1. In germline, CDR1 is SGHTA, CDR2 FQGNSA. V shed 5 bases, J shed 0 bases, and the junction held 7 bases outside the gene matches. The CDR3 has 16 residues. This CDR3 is CASSRQGFQSTDTQYF. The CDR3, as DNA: TGTGCCAGCAGCCGACAGGGGTTCCAAAGCACAGATACGCAGTATTTT.

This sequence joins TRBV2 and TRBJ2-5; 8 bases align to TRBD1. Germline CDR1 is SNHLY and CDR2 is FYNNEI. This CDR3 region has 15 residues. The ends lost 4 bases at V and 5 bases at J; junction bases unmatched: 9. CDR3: CASSGDRTGHETQYF. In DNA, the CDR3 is TGTGCCAGCAGTGGTGACAGGACAGGGCACGAGACCCAGTACTTC.

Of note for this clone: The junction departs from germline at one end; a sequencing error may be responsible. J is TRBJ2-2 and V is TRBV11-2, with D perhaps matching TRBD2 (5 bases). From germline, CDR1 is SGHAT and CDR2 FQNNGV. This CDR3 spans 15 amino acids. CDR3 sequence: CASSLALANTGELFF. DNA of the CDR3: TGTGCCAGCAGTTTAGCGTTAGCGAACACCGGGGAGCTGTTTTTT.

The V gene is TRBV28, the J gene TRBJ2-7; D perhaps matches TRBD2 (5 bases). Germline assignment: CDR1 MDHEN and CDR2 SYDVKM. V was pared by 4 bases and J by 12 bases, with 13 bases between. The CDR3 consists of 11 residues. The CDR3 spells CASSSGLRPYF. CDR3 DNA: TGTGCCAGCAGTTCTGGACTCAGACCGTACTTC.

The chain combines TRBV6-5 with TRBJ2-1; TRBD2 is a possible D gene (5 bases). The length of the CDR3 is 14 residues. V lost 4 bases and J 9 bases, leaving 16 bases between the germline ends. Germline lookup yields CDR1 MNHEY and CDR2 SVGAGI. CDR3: CASSWEPTRVEQFF. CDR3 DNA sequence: TGTGCCAGCAGTTGGGAGCCGACTCGGGTTGAGCAGTTCTTC.

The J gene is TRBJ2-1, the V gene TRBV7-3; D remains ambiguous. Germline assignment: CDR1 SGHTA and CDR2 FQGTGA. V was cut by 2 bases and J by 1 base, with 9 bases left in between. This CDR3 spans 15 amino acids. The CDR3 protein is CASSLAVSSYNEQFF. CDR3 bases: TGTGCCAGCAGCTTAGCGGTCTCGTCCTACAATGAGCAGTTCTTC.

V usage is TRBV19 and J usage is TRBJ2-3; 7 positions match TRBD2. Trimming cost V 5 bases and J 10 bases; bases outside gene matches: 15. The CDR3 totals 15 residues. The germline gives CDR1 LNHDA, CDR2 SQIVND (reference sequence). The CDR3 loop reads CASSDPSGVLFAQYF. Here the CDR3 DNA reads TGTGCCAGTAGTGATCCCAGCGGGGTCCTCTTTGCGCAGTATTTT.